The following is a T cell receptor (beta chain) sequence with its context. Its specific antigen is unknown. Base quality data are lacking; no much larger clone is found one base away. These data belong to a study of cytomegalovirus exposure and HLA in healthy donors (dated by TCRdb to about 2017). Concerning the study at large: An earlier analysis of several hundred of the donors reported 276 Gb of sequence data and 90 million to 120 million unique TCR beta sequences obtained from about 180 million T cells. The study combined high-throughput TCR immunosequencing, statistical association of individual TCRs with disease status, and machine learning to predict cytomegalovirus infection status. The study was designed to test whether signatures of past pathogen exposure could be identified by cataloging public T cell receptors. Typing coverage varied by locus: roughly 629-630 donors for A, B, C, DRB1 and DQB1; approximately 520 for DQA1; around 610 for DPA1; roughly 450 for DPB1. The T cell repertoires of 666 subjects were profiled by immunosequencing and related to cytomegalovirus serostatus. An earlier analysis of approximately 500 of the donors applied high-throughput TCR beta sequencing to assess whether each TCR beta V gene segment acted as functional or pseudogenic. Among some 410 genotyped donors of the cohort, an average of approximately 240,000 unique TCR beta nucleotide sequences were sequenced per donor, around a sixth of them non-productive. In the later analysis, no new phenotypic data were used to find candidate immune exposures; instead, reliance was placed on TCR beta sequences and their occurrence across donors. To study patterns of TCR occurrence, a later analysis re-analyzed previously published TCR beta repertoires from several hundred donors and added high-resolution HLA genotyping. Genome-wide SNP genotypes for about 65% of the 666 donors were used in a later genetic analysis, which treated that subset as a discovery cohort. A handful of DR-DQ haplotypes were handled as single units for association and clustering because linkage in the cohort was strong. Roughly 320 gigabases of sequencing data and around 80 million unique TCR sequences made up an early release that covered around 640 HLA-typed donors. In addition to the first cohort of approximately 650 subjects, a separate validation cohort of 120 different subjects was used. Donor age, sex, ethnicity and CMV serostatus were compiled together with the repertoire data. HLA typing included class I and class II loci at four-digit resolution. Of the roughly 420 genotyped donors, approximately 80% were placed in the genetic ancestry cluster associated with self-reported Caucasian donors. All discovery cohort repertoires had been generated using a single sequencing platform. On the study overall, not on this receptor specifically: In an earlier analysis of 450 to 750 of the donors, most TCR beta V segments appeared in productive rearrangements about 87% or about 30% of the time, broadly matching IMGT annotations. Specific HLA alleles were associated with 16,951 TCR beta sequences at a false discovery rate of 0.05 in a later analysis. A further reported finding was that TCR beta sequences accurately predicted the HLA-A and HLA-B alleles for most subjects in the first cohort. Linkage disequilibrium might explain the correlated functional status among segregating V segments, but an unknown experimental factor could not be ruled out. Strong co-occurrence of HLA alleles, especially DR and DQ, made assigning TCR associations to individual alleles difficult. CMV serostatus was the only immune exposure information available for the cohort. In a later analysis, the rate of TCR association differed among HLA loci, with DRB1 alleles having the most associated TCRs and HLA-C alleles having the fewest. A cluster of highly shared sequence variants was judged likely to represent a technical artifact of the sequencing pipeline. Some IMGT-functional V segments, including TRBV6-2 and TRBV6-3, could not be told apart with the 87-base-pair reads, so those segments were excluded. Because counts were too low, about 18 rarely observed V segments, including chromosome 9 orphons, were left out of the earlier analysis of 500 to 750 of the donors. The presence/absence analyses assumed that sequencing depth was roughly uniform across donors, and that assumption may not be true. Because HLA typing was unavailable for some donors at each locus, only the typed subset was used in association tests. Compared with the 666-donor mean, donors in an Asian-associated ancestry cluster had fewer N-insertions in productive TCRs, according to a later genetic analysis. The study gave a list of 150 to 200 TCR beta chains associated with cytomegalovirus. Only TCR beta chains were sequenced in this cohort, and the absence of alpha or paired-chain data limited detectable features. According to the authors, the approach could potentially be generalized to other disease states and immunological phenotypes. In a later analysis, HLA-associated TCR beta chains were found to be more clonally expanded and to have lower generation probabilities than equally common non-associated chains. A few of the identified cytomegalovirus-associated TCR beta chains were confirmed in vitro to be specific for cytomegalovirus antigens. In a later analysis, most CMV-associated TCR beta chains were found to appear HLA-restricted, with HLA associations seemingly driven largely by CMV exposure. While some public TCRs were present in many individuals, most TCR sequences turned up only very rarely across donors. The classifier was reported to diagnose cytomegalovirus status with high specificity and sensitivity in both the original cohort and the validation cohort. V-gene and J-gene trimming of TCR beta chains was associated with a missense DCLRE1C variant in a later genetic analysis, and the association was replicated in an independent cohort. In a later analysis, several top co-occurrence clusters were reported to appear linked to parvovirus B19, influenza, CMV and Epstein-Barr virus.

The library was obtained by the immunoSEQ multiplex PCR assay. For the multiplex PCR, a mixture combining 60 forward primers for TCR Vbeta segments and 13 reverse primers for TCR Jbeta segments was used. The CDR3 region of rearranged TCR beta genes was amplified from genomic DNA with a multiplex PCR assay. Amplified TCR beta libraries were sequenced as 87-base-pair reads on the Illumina HiSeq System. Processing in the source paper ran as follows. In a later analysis, roughly 80 million unique TCR beta chains were counted across the roughly 670 repertoires, and roughly 10 million of these chains were shared by at least two donors. A nearest-neighbor algorithm error-corrected the raw reads and collapsed the reads into unique sequences, merging closely related sequences to remove PCR and sequencing errors. To assign V, D and J gene segments, CDR3 sequences were aligned to IMGT reference sequences. For a sequence to be retained, at least a six-nucleotide match to both a V gene segment and a J gene segment was required. Rearrangements were called productive when the CDR3 lacked stop codons and stayed in frame with V and J; all others were non-productive. CDR3 was defined according to IMGT convention as the region running from the second conserved V-encoded cysteine to the conserved J-encoded phenylalanine. The earlier analysis of about 500 of the donors excluded sequences that lacked an unambiguous match to a single V gene segment. An earlier analysis of about 600 of the donors called V segments functional above 56.7% productive rearrangements and segregating when the between-donor standard deviation exceeded 5%. A statistical classification framework was built to diagnose cytomegalovirus status from the catalog of TCR beta chain sequences. V and J gene assignment, in a later analysis, came from comparing TCR nucleotide sequences with IMGT/GENE-DB human TR gene sequences. The TCRdist pipeline was used in a later analysis to assign CDR3 sequences and most-parsimonious VDJ recombination scenarios. A later analysis defined each TCR beta chain by its CDR3 amino acid sequence plus V-gene family, and excluded reads lacking a unique V-gene family. As a way to deal with suspected cross-contamination and a sequencing artifact, a later analysis dropped 450 to 600 nucleotide sequences that were highly shared and had low generation probability. In a later analysis, a clonal expansion index for each public chain was calculated from normalized within-repertoire ranks of inferred template counts. A later analysis computed generation probabilities with a VDJ recombination model fitted to out-of-frame rearrangements, and checked the results against IGoR. A later analysis scored TCR-TCR, TCR-HLA and TCR-CMV co-occurrence with hypergeometric tests, applying a repertoire-size bias correction to TCR pairs. False discovery rates were estimated in a later analysis by permuting HLA or CMV assignments 20 times. A later analysis grouped co-occurring TCRs with DBSCAN, adding TCRdist sequence similarity when clustering within HLA-allele-positive subsets. Repertoires with fewer than 30,000 or more than 120,000 public chains, plus five repertoires with anomalous nucleotide sharing, were excluded from co-occurrence clustering. TCRdb retrieved this table from immuneACCESS and kept in-frame rearrangements only. Not all clones are present; in checked studies, unresolved V genes account for under half, and no reason is known for the remainder. The V and J calls and the clone size are those of that table, but D and trimming were determined from the DNA. Counted in this sample were fewer than 200,000 clones; approximately 80% of them appeared once. The ten largest clones add up to 2.2% of the sample.

The CDR3 holds 14 amino acids from the cysteine to the phenylalanine. Of the read, only the CDR3 DNA is kept; its 42 bases are in frame from base 1. The cohort was made up of 500 to 800 healthy bone marrow donors. Cohort members were all nominally healthy when sampled, although unrecorded immune exposures were likely present. The donor was CMV seronegative and belonged to the group of 350 to 400 seronegative cohort members. A peripheral blood sample was collected from each donor, and TCR beta sequencing was performed on peripheral blood mononuclear cells. The Qiagen DNeasy Blood Extraction Kit was used to extract genomic DNA from the blood cell samples.

Sequencing input: PBMCs. Rearrangement joined TRBV12-2 to TRBJ1-5; the table gives TRBD1 as D, unverified against the DNA. TRBV12-2 is noted as a pseudogene. The source is a young woman in good health and CMV-seronegative. CDR3 loop: CASRLTGFDQPQHF. The DNA reads TGTGCAAGTCGCTTAACAGGGTTCGATCAGCCCCAGCATTTT.